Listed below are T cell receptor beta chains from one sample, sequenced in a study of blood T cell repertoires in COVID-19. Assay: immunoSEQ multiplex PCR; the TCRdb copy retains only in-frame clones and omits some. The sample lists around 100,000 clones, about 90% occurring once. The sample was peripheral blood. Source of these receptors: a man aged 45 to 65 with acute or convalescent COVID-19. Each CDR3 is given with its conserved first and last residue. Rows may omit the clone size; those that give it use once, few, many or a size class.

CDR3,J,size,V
CASSFLEGNIQYF,TRBJ2-4,-,TRBV5-6
CASRSILGTTLRNEQFF,TRBJ2-1,-,TRBV27
CASSPLRGNQPQHF,TRBJ1-5,-,TRBV18
CASSLGLAGGPEQYF,TRBJ2-7,-,TRBV7-9
CASSAGLSEDTIYF,TRBJ1-3,-,TRBV9
CATSGQGDFGGYTF,TRBJ1-2,-,TRBV24-1
CASSSRLASTGELFF,TRBJ2-2,-,TRBV7-2
CASSLRYSYEQYF,TRBJ2-7,-,TRBV27
CASSYRATNEKLFF,TRBJ1-4,-,TRBV25-1
CASSSGQGVNEKLFF,TRBJ1-4,once,TRBV5-6
CASSQDTGGTYNEQFF,TRBJ2-1,-,TRBV4-1
CASRPGQGRNQPQHF,TRBJ1-5,-,TRBV28
CASSGGQLTSYEQYF,TRBJ2-7,-,TRBV2
CASSQGGSDEQFF,TRBJ2-1,-,TRBV4-1
CASSFDKGASPLHF,TRBJ1-6,-,TRBV5-4
CASSKGGSSYNEQFF,TRBJ2-1,-,TRBV21-1
CASSLYPDRLTYNEQFF,TRBJ2-1,few,TRBV28
CASSSRDTRGEQYF,TRBJ2-7,-,TRBV5-5
CASSQRRRGGETQYF,TRBJ2-5,few,TRBV7-8
CASSVLAGGSTDTQYF,TRBJ2-3,-,TRBV6-4
CATSDPFRTAQYF,TRBJ2-3,-,TRBV24-1
CASSRTGGNYGYTF,TRBJ1-2,-,TRBV13
CASSREREGEQFF,TRBJ2-1,-,TRBV7-7
CASSWREAYEQYF,TRBJ2-7,-,TRBV19
CAGSLYQNYGYTF,TRBJ1-2,-,TRBV27
CASSPGSSGANVLTF,TRBJ2-6,-,TRBV5-1
CACFPGQLMDNSPLHF,TRBJ1-6,-,TRBV30
CASGKDSLSNQPQHF,TRBJ1-5,-,TRBV12-5
CASSVVDGYEQYF,TRBJ2-7,-,TRBV9
CASSASGGHNEQFF,TRBJ2-1,once,TRBV5-4
CASSREPGQEYEQYF,TRBJ2-7,-,TRBV4-1
CASSFTYSNEQFF,TRBJ2-1,-,TRBV5-4
CSASLLNTGELFF,TRBJ2-2,-,TRBV20-1
CASSLVRGMGDTQYF,TRBJ2-3,-,TRBV7-9
CAISGDSPYNEQFF,TRBJ2-1,once,TRBV10-3
CASSLARQGFGYTF,TRBJ1-2,-,TRBV7-8